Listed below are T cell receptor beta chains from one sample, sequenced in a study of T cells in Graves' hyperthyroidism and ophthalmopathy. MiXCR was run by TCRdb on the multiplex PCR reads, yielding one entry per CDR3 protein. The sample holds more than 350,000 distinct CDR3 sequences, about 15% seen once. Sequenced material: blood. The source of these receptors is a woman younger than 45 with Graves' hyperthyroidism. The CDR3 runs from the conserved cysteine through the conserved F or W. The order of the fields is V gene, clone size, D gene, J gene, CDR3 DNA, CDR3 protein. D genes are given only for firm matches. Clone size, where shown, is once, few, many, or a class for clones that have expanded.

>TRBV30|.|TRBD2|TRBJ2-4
TGTGCCTGGAGTCCCCGGGACAGCTGGACTAGCGGGAAGGCCAAAAACATTCAGTACTTC
CAWSPRDSWTSGKAKNIQYF
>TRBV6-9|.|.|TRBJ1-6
TGTGCCAGCAGTTCTTTACAGGGTAATTCACCCCTCCACTTT
CASSSLQGNSPLHF
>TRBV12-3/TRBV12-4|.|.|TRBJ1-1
TGTGCCAGCAGTTCTGAGTTTAGGGCTTTCTTT
CASSSEFRAFF
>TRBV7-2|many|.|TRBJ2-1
TGTGCCAGCAGCCTGTTGGAGGGGCTCTCCTACAATGAGCAGTTCTTC
CASSLLEGLSYNEQFF
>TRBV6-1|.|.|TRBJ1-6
TGTGCCAGCAGTGAATATGGATTCTCGTTTCGGGACACGCCTTCACCCCTCCACTTT
CASSEYGFSFRDTPSPLHF
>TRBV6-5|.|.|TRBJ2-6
TGTGCCAGCAGTTACTCTTTTTTGCGATCTGGGGCCAACGTCCTGACTTTC
CASSYSFLRSGANVLTF
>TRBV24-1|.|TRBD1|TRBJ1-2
TGTGCCACCAGTCTCTCGGCCCGGGGGACAGGGGGTGGCTACACCTTC
CATSLSARGTGGGYTF
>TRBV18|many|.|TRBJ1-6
TGTGCCAGCTCACCCCCCGGGAGTCCGGCCCTCCACTTT
CASSPPGSPALHF
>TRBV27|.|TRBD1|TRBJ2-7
TGTGCCAGCAGTCGGACGACAGGGGGCACCTACGAGCAGTACTTC
CASSRTTGGTYEQYF
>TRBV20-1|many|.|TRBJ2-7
TGCAGTTCGGGGGACCTCTACGAGCAGTACTTC
CSSGDLYEQYF
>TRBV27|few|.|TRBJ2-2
TGTGCCAGCAGCAGCCTCTCCGCGAGAAACACCGGGGAGCTGTTTTTT
CASSSLSARNTGELFF
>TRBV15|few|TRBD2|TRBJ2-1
TGTGCCACCAGCAGAGTAAGGACTAGCGGGAGCGATGAGCAGTTCTTC
CATSRVRTSGSDEQFF
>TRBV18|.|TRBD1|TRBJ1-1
TGTGCCAGCTCGGGGGGACAGTCAAACACTGAAGCTTTCTTT
CASSGGQSNTEAFF
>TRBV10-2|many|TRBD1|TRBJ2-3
TGCGCCAGCAGTGCCGACAGGGGGTCAGGAGACTGGTACACGGTAGATACGCAGTATTTT
CASSADRGSGDWYTVDTQYF
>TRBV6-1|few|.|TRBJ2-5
TGTGCCAGCACCAACGCCGGGGAAAGGACCCAGTACTTC
CASTNAGERTQYF
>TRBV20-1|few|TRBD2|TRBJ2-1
TGCAGTGCTAGAGACCCGGGACTAGCGGAATACAATGAGCAGTTCTTC
CSARDPGLAEYNEQFF
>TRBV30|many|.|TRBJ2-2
TGTGCCTGGAGACCGAGGGGCGGCACCGGGGAGCTGTTTTTT
CAWRPRGGTGELFF
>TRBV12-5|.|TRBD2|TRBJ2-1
TGTGCTAGTGGTTTGGTACTCTCGTCTAGCGGGTCTCATGAGCAGTTCTTC
CASGLVLSSSGSHEQFF
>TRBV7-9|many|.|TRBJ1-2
TGTGCCAGCAGCTTCGCGCAGGGGAACTATGGCTACACCTTC
CASSFAQGNYGYTF
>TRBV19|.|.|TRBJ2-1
TGTGCCAGTAGTATAGATGCGGTAACAGGTGAGCAGTTCTTC
CASSIDAVTGEQFF
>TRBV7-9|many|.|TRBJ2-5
TGTGCCAGCAGCTTAGACACCCAAGAGACCCAGTACTTC
CASSLDTQETQYF
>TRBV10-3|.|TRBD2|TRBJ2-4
TGTGTCATCAGTGAGTCGGGCGCGGGAGGGGTAAACATTCAGTACTTC
CVISESGAGGVNIQYF
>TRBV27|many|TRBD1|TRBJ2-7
TGTGCCAGCACATGGACAGGGTCAATGGACGAGCAGTACTTC
CASTWTGSMDEQYF
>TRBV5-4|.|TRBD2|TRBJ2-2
TGTGCCAGCAGCTTGAGGACTACGGCGGGAGAAAGGATCGGGGAGCTGTTTTTT
CASSLRTTAGERIGELFF
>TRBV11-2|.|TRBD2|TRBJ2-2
TGTGCCAGCAGCCAAGTCGGGGGGACGGGCACCGGGGAGCTGTTTTTT
CASSQVGGTGTGELFF
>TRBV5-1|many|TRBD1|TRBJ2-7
TGCGCCAGCAGCTTGGAGGACAGGGGCGTATACGAGCAGTACTTC
CASSLEDRGVYEQYF